The subject of this entry is one TCR beta chain. Its antigen is currently unknown. Data came from immunoSEQ multiplex PCR; TCRdb stores just in-frame clones and leaves some out. This table has 2,500,000 or so clones, over 85% appearing once. This sample stems from a study of shared clonotypes between healthy human individuals. Study-level points and caveats: Some clonotypes were shared by all four sorted-subset donors, while others were not shared. The non-shared ones had lower generation probabilities than the shared ones.

CDR3 length equals 14 residues. From germline, CDR1 is LGHNA and CDR2 YSLEER. Losses at the gene ends were 2 bases for V and 2 bases for J; bases not matched to a gene: 3. In the CD4+ fraction, cells were divided into CD45RA+ naive and CD45RA-negative memory subsets. The rearrangement joins TRBV4-3 to TRBJ2-7; the match to TRBD1 covers 7 bases. The sample consisted of naive CD4+ T cells from PBMCs. This sample's subset: CD45RA+ positively selected. This receptor was taken from a man aged 18-30 years in good health. Some clones in this sample may be carry-over from other donors' samples. This CDR3 is CASSQPGQPYEQYF. In nucleotides, the CDR3 is TGCGCCAGCAGCCAACCGGGACAGCCCTACGAGCAGTACTTC.